The source of this T cell receptor (beta chain) is a study of blood T cell repertoires in COVID-19. On the study more broadly: Material from acute and convalescent COVID-19 was sourced from the United States, Italy and Spain.

Authors' processing steps: The assay estimated nucleated cells by amplifying reference gene primers. Sequencing used immunoSEQ multiplex PCR; TCRdb keeps in-frame clones, though not all of them. D and trimming were read from the DNA, whereas the V and J calls and clone size are those reported in that table. The sample records 65,000 to 85,000 clones, roughly 84% being singletons. CDR1 and CDR2 (germline): LNHDA, SQIVND (reference sequence). The CDR3 extends over 15 amino acids. V trimming: 5 bases; J trimming: 7 bases; junction bases outside the gene matches: 11. The specimen sequenced was peripheral blood. The chain employs TRBV19 and TRBJ2-1, with 7 bases lining up with TRBD1. This TCR was recovered from a woman under 30 with acute or convalescent COVID-19. As DNA, the CDR3 is TGTGCCAGTAGTGACAGGGTCGTGATTGGAAATGAGCAGTTCTTC. Its protein product is CASSDRVVIGNEQFF.